This is a list of T cell receptor beta chains from one sample in a study of blood T cell repertoires in COVID-19. Generated by immunoSEQ multiplex PCR, the TCRdb table keeps only in-frame clones and is missing some. The repertoire holds about 86,000 clones, with roughly 88% as singletons. The specimen sequenced was peripheral blood. The receptors were sampled from a woman at least 80 years old with active or convalescent COVID-19. The CDR3 runs from the conserved cysteine through the conserved F or W. The D gene is left open where the match is weak. A clone size is listed for some rows: how often the clone was seen (once, few, many), or a class if it is expanded.

>-|TRBV7-2|TRBJ2-1|12|TRBD2
CASSSQRGEQFF
TGTGCCAGCAGCTCCCAGCGGGGTGAGCAGTTCTTC
>-|TRBV10-3|TRBJ1-5|13|TRBD1
CAISVDRVQPQHF
TGTGCCATCAGCGTAGACAGGGTTCAGCCCCAGCATTTT
>-|TRBV27|TRBJ2-4|17|-
CASSRASTGRSKNIQYF
TGTGCCAGCAGTCGCGCTTCGACAGGGAGGTCCAAAAACATTCAGTACTTC
>-|TRBV10-3|TRBJ1-4|15|TRBD1
CAISDSTGTNEKLFF
TGTGCCATCAGTGATTCGACAGGGACTAATGAAAAACTGTTTTTT
>-|TRBV5-6|TRBJ2-5|15|-
CASRIYRVMEETQYF
TGTGCCAGCAGGATTTACAGGGTCATGGAGGAGACCCAGTACTTC
>few|TRBV6-2/TRBV6-3|TRBJ1-1|14|TRBD1
CASSYQGGAAEAFF
TGTGCCAGCAGTTACCAAGGGGGCGCGGCTGAAGCTTTCTTT
>-|TRBV3-1/TRBV3-2|TRBJ1-4|12|-
CASSPGSEKLFF
TGTGCCAGCAGCCCAGGTTCCGAAAAACTGTTTTTT
>-|TRBV5-1|TRBJ2-1|16|TRBD2
CASSLGLAGPYNEQFF
TGCGCCAGCAGCTTGGGGCTAGCGGGGCCCTACAATGAGCAGTTCTTC
>-|TRBV29-1|TRBJ2-3|15|TRBD2
CSGRGSGGGTDTQYF
TGCAGCGGCCGAGGGAGCGGGGGGGGCACAGATACGCAGTATTTT
>-|TRBV6-2/TRBV6-3|TRBJ1-1|15|-
CASSYIDRLGTEAFF
TGTGCCAGCAGTTACATTGACAGGTTAGGGACTGAAGCTTTCTTT
>-|TRBV7-9|TRBJ1-4|17|TRBD1
CASSLGAGTGGDEKLFF
TGTGCCAGCAGCTTAGGGGCCGGGACAGGGGGCGATGAAAAACTGTTTTTT
>-|TRBV7-9|TRBJ1-1|13|TRBD1
CASSLGTGNEAFF
TGTGCCAGCAGCTTAGGGACAGGTAATGAAGCTTTCTTT
>few|TRBV6-5|TRBJ2-7|15|-
CASSYSRPGGNEQYF
TGTGCCAGCAGTTACTCACGTCCCGGGGGAAACGAGCAGTACTTC